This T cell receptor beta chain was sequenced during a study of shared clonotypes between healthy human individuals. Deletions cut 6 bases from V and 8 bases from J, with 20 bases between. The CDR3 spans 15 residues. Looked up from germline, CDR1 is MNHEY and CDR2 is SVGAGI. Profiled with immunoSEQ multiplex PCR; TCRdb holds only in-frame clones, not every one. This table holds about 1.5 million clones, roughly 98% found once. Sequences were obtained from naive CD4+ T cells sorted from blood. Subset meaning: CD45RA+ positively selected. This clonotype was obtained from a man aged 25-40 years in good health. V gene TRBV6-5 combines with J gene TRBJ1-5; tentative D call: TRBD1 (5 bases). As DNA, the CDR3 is TGTGCCAGCAGCCTGGGACGGCCCAGAGGGGAGCCCCAGCATTTT. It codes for CASSLGRPRGEPQHF.